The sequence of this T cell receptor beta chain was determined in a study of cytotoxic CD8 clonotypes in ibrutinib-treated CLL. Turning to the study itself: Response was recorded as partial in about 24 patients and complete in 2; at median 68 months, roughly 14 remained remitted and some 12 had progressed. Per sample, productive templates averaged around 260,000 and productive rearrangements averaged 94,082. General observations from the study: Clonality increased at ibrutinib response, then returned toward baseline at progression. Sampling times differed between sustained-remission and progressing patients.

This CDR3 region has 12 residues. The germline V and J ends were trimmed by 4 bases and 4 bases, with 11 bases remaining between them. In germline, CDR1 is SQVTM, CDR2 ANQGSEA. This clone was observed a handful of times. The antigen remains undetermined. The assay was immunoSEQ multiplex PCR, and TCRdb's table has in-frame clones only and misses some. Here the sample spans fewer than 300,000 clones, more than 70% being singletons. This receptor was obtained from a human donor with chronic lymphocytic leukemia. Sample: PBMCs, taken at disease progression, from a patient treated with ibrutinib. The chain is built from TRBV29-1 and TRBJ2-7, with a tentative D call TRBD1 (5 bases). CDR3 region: CSVADKSYEQYF. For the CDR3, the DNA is TGCAGCGTTGCGGACAAGTCATACGAGCAGTACTTC.